This TCR beta chain was recorded in a study of cytomegalovirus exposure and HLA in healthy donors. Regarding the study as a whole: Relative to equally common others, HLA-associated TCR beta chains showed greater clonal expansion in a later analysis.

CDR1 and CDR2 (germline): MNHEY, SMNVEV (reference sequence). V was trimmed by 9 bases and J by 7 bases, leaving 24 bases between them. There are 15 residues in the CDR3. In regard to this clone: Its antigen is not known.

This PCR relied on a set of 60 Vbeta primers and 13 Jbeta primers. Sequenced by immunoSEQ multiplex PCR; TCRdb stores in-frame clones only, minus some. The profile covers 200,000 or so clones, with 77% appearing a single time and roughly 2.1% taken by the ten largest. The specimen was PBMCs. The chain carries TRBV27 and TRBJ1-2; D is perhaps TRBD1 (6 bases). This sequence originates from a woman in her twenties or thirties in good health and CMV-seropositive. The CDR3 DNA sequence: TGTGCCAGTTCCCCATCCGGGACATTCTTTGGTGGCTACACCTTC. It encodes CASSPSGTFFGGYTF.